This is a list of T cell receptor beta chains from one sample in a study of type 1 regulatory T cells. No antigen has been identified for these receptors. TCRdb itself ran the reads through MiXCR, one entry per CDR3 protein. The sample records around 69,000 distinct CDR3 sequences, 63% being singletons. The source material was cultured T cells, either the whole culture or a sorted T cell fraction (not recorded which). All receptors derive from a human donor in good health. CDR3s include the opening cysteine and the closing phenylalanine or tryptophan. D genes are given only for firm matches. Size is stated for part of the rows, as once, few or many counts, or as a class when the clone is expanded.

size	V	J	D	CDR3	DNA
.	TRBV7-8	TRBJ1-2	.	CASSPAGAGYTF	TGTGCCAGCAGCCCCGCGGGAGCTGGCTACACCTTC
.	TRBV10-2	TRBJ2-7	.	CASSAGTATYEQYF	TGCGCCAGCAGCGCCGGGACGGCCACCTACGAGCAGTACTTC
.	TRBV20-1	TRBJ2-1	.	CSARAPVVVNNEQFF	TGCAGTGCTAGAGCCCCAGTGGTAGTGAACAATGAGCAGTTCTTC
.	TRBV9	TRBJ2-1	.	CASSVDGLSSYNEQFF	TGTGCCAGCAGCGTAGATGGCCTGAGCTCCTACAATGAGCAGTTCTTC
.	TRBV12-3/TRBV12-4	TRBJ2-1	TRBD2	CASSAGEASGRDEQFF	TGTGCCAGCAGCGCTGGAGAGGCGAGCGGGAGGGATGAGCAGTTCTTC
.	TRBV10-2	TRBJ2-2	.	CASSDGLGGELFF	TGCGCCAGCAGTGACGGATTGGGCGGGGAGCTGTTTTTT
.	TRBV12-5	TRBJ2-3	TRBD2	CASGPLAGPDTQYF	TGTGCTAGTGGTCCACTAGCGGGACCAGATACGCAGTATTTT
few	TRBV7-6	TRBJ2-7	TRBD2	CASSRTSGYEQYF	TGTGCCAGCAGCCGGACTAGCGGGTACGAGCAGTACTTC
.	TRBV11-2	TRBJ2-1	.	CASSLTYSGVYNEQFF	TGTGCCAGCAGCTTAACGTACAGCGGAGTCTACAATGAGCAGTTCTTC
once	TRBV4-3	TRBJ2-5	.	CASSQTRWIAVLQETQYF	TGCGCCAGCAGCCAAACCCGGTGGATAGCGGTGCTTCAAGAGACCCAGTACTTC